What follows are 32 T cell receptor beta chains derived from one specimen sequenced in a study of monozygotic twins with cystic fibrosis. Repertoires were generated with immunoSEQ multiplex PCR, while TCRdb's copy carries only in-frame clones and drops some. The sample holds some 19,000 clones, around 97% seen once. Sequenced input: blood. The receptors shown here come from a woman in her twenties or thirties with cystic fibrosis.

This rearrangement joins TRBV6-6 to TRBJ2-7, with TRBD2 as a possible D gene (6 bases). Germline V gene data show CDR1 as MNHNY and CDR2 as SVGAGI (reference sequence). Trimming removed 7 bases from V and 3 bases from J, with 16 bases in between. The CDR3 sequence is 14 residues long. CDR3 bases: TGTGCCAGCACCGGGGGACCGACACACTACGAGCAGTACTTC. Protein: CASTGGPTHYEQYF.

This chain uses TRBV5-4 with TRBJ2-3; tentative D call: TRBD2 (7 bases). The CDR3 runs 13 residues. V was clipped by 7 bases and J by 3 bases, with 12 bases between them. CDR1 is SGHNT, CDR2 YYREEE, per germline (reference sequence). CDR3 amino acids: CASVKGGTDTQYF. The CDR3 region has the DNA TGTGCCAGCGTAAAGGGGGGGACAGATACGCAGTATTTT.

Turning to this clone: The junction does not match germline at one end; this may be a read error. This chain uses TRBV5-6 with TRBJ2-7; a weak D match, TRBD1 (5 bases). The CDR3 sequence is 13 residues long. In germline, CDR1 is SGHDT, CDR2 YYEEEE. The CDR3 loop is CASSSGNPYEQYF. The CDR3 region has the DNA TGTGCCAGTAGCTCAGGGAATCCCTACGAGCAGTACTTC.

The chain links TRBV2 to TRBJ2-6; tentatively, D is TRBD1 (5 bases). Per the germline V gene, CDR1 is SNHLY and CDR2 is FYNNEI. The CDR3 runs to 12 residues. Deletions cut 6 bases from V and 10 bases from J, with 10 bases between. Here the CDR3 DNA reads TGTGCCAGCAGCACAGGTTTTAACGTCCTGACTTTC. Encoded protein: CASSTGFNVLTF.

CDR3 coding DNA: TGTGCCAGCCGCCCCGACAGGGGAGATGGCTACACCTTC. Translating gives CASRPDRGDGYTF. The gene calls are TRBV6-5 and TRBJ1-2; 8 positions agree with TRBD1. The CDR3 totals 13 residues. Germline V gives CDR1 MNHEY, CDR2 SVGAGI. With V trimmed by 8 bases and J by 6 bases, 8 bases remained unmatched.

The rearrangement links TRBV9 to TRBJ2-1; the match to TRBD2 covers 10 bases. Trimming at V came to 0 bases and at J to 3 bases, leaving 6 bases not matched to a gene. Germline V CDR1 and CDR2: SGDLS, YYNGEE. The CDR3 consists of 17 residues. CDR3: CASSVAGSGGHYNEQFF. The DNA of the CDR3 is TGTGCCAGCAGCGTAGCGGGTAGCGGGGGGCACTACAATGAGCAGTTCTTC.

The CDR3 region has the DNA TGTGCCAGCAGGATGGACCCGGCTGGAAACACCATATATTTT. This translates into CASRMDPAGNTIYF. The chain combines TRBV2 with TRBJ1-3; D is unclear. The CDR3 sequence is 14 residues long. V lost 6 bases, J lost 2 bases, and 11 bases lay in between. CDR1 and CDR2 (germline): SNHLY, FYNNEI.

V is TRBV5-1 and J is TRBJ2-3; D possibly corresponds to TRBD2 (7 bases). Germline assignment: CDR1 SGHRS and CDR2 YFSETQ. The V end lost 6 bases, the J end lost 4 bases, and 18 bases lay between the germline ends. The CDR3 has 15 amino acids. The CDR3 protein is CASNTGRGQADTQYF. CDR3 DNA: TGCGCCAGCAACACCGGGCGGGGGCAGGCAGATACGCAGTATTTT.

The chain recombines TRBV19 with TRBJ2-3, with 10 bases aligning to TRBD1. The V gene's germline CDR1 is LNHDA and CDR2 SQIVND (reference sequence). The CDR3 sequence is 14 residues long. V gave up 10 bases and J gave up 1 base; unmatched junction bases: 5. CDR3 in amino acids: CATRDRGRTDTQYF. The CDR3 DNA follows: TGTGCCACCAGAGACAGGGGGCGCACAGATACGCAGTATTTT.

This clone was recorded only once. The V gene is TRBV5-1, the J gene TRBJ2-3; D is unresolved. V shed 1 base and J shed 1 base, with 16 bases lying between them. The CDR3 loop spans 17 amino acids. Germline assignment: CDR1 SGHRS and CDR2 YFSETQ. This CDR3 reads CASSLMVGGLGTDTQYF. Written as DNA, the CDR3 is TGCGCCAGCAGCTTGATGGTTGGCGGCCTAGGCACAGATACGCAGTATTTT.

This rearrangement joins TRBV6-5 to TRBJ1-1; D is unresolved. V lost 5 bases and J 1 base, leaving 11 bases between the germline ends. CDR3 length equals 14 residues. The germline V gene encodes CDR1 MNHEY and CDR2 SVGAGI. As DNA, the CDR3 is TGTGCCAGCAGTGCCCAGGCCTCGAACACTGAAGCTTTCTTT. It codes for CASSAQASNTEAFF.

This chain joins TRBV5-1 and TRBJ1-6; D perhaps matches TRBD1 (6 bases). V dropped 1 base and J dropped 4 bases, with 9 bases sitting between them. The V gene's germline CDR1 is SGHRS and CDR2 YFSETQ. The CDR3 is 15 amino acids. The CDR3, as DNA: TGCGCCAGCAGCTTGACAGGGAAGTATAATTCACCCCTCCACTTT. Protein: CASSLTGKYNSPLHF.

The chain has TRBV11-2 and TRBJ1-6; D is undetermined. Germline CDR1 is SGHAT and CDR2 is FQNNGV. The CDR3 spans 15 residues. Trimming pared 3 bases from V and 10 bases from J, leaving 16 bases between. CDR3 loop: CASSFSPAWESPLHF. CDR3 DNA sequence: TGTGCCAGCAGCTTCTCCCCGGCCTGGGAGTCACCCCTCCACTTT.

This chain uses TRBV6-8 with TRBJ2-3; D unresolved. The CDR3 extends over 13 amino acids. Germline V lookup: CDR1 MNHGY, CDR2 SAAAGT. V was cut by 6 bases and J by 5 bases, with 12 bases left in between. CDR3 loop: CASSPREIDTQYF. In nucleotides, the CDR3 is TGTGCCAGCAGCCCTAGAGAGATAGATACGCAGTATTTT.

This rearrangement joins TRBV5-1 to TRBJ2-7; D tentatively fits TRBD1 or TRBD2 (5 bases each). The V and J ends lost 0 bases and 1 base respectively, with 17 bases between them. In germline, CDR1 is SGHRS, CDR2 YFSETQ. The CDR3 has 17 amino acids. This CDR3 is CASSLGPWGTGSYEQYF. The DNA for the CDR3 is TGCGCCAGCAGCTTGGGACCTTGGGGGACGGGGTCCTACGAGCAGTACTTC.

This chain links TRBV6-1 with TRBJ2-7; TRBD2 aligns across 9 bases. This CDR3 region has 13 residues. The trim removed 6 bases at V and 5 bases at J, leaving 5 bases unmatched. The germline CDR1 and CDR2 sequences are MNHNS and SASEGT. The CDR3 sequence: CASRTSGGNEQYF. DNA for the CDR3: TGTGCCAGCAGAACCAGCGGGGGGAACGAGCAGTACTTC.

The chain employs TRBV19 and TRBJ2-1; TRBD2 matches 12 bases. The junction had 5 bases not matched to a gene; V was cut back by 2 bases and J by 9 bases. The CDR3 is 15 residues long. Germline CDR1 reads LNHDA; CDR2 reads SQIVND (reference sequence). The CDR3 loop is CASSIRTSGAGEQFF. The CDR3, as DNA: TGTGCCAGTAGTATAAGGACTAGCGGGGCAGGTGAGCAGTTCTTC. Complete variable domain (other parts from reference TRBV19 and TRBJ2-1): DGGITQSPKYLFRKEGQNVTLSCEQNLNHDAMYWYRQDPGQGLRLIYYSQIVNDFQKGDIAEGYSVSREKKESFPLTVTSAQKNPTAFYLCASSIRTSGAGEQFFGPGTRLTVL.

The rearrangement uses TRBV30 and TRBJ1-6; D remains ambiguous. Trimming took 5 bases from V and 13 from J, leaving 9 bases between them. Germline V gene data show CDR1 as GTSNPN and CDR2 as SVGIG (reference sequence). This CDR3 region has 10 residues. For the CDR3, the DNA is TGTGCCTGGGGTCCCCCTCCCCTCCACTTT. Encoded protein: CAWGPPPLHF.

V usage is TRBV7-9 and J usage is TRBJ2-3; a weak D match, TRBD1 (6 bases). The CDR3 has 17 amino acids. V was clipped by 5 bases and J by 8 bases, with 26 bases between them. Per the germline V gene, CDR1 is SEHNR and CDR2 is FQNEAQ (reference sequence). DNA of the CDR3: TGTGCCAGCAGCGCGTCAGGGGACCCGGGGTCTTATCTTACGCAGTATTTT. Its protein product is CASSASGDPGSYLTQYF.

The rearrangement joins TRBV7-2 to TRBJ2-7; D ambiguous. The CDR3 is made up of 15 amino acids. V dropped 7 bases and J dropped 6 bases, with 22 bases sitting between them. Per the germline V gene, CDR1 is SGHTA and CDR2 is FQGNSA. Written as DNA, the CDR3 is TGTGCCAGCATCGCCCGGACCCCTGGGCGTGCCGAGCAGTACTTC. Protein product: CASIARTPGRAEQYF.

The chain joins TRBV5-5 to TRBJ1-2, with unresolved D. V lost 2 bases and J 6 bases, leaving 5 bases between the germline ends. The CDR3 totals 11 residues. Germline loops: CDR1 SGHKS, CDR2 YYEKEE (reference sequence). CDR3 protein: CASSFPDGYTF. The CDR3, as DNA: TGTGCCAGCAGCTTCCCGGATGGCTACACCTTC.

The chain is built from TRBV18 and TRBJ2-5; 9 bases fit TRBD2. Germline assignment: CDR1 KGHSH and CDR2 LQKENI. V was pared by 2 bases and J by 2 bases, with 6 bases of the junction left unmatched. CDR3 length: 16 residues. In DNA, the CDR3 is TGTGCCAGCTCACCAATTAGCGGGGGTAGTCAAGAGACCCAGTACTTC. The encoded protein is CASSPISGGSQETQYF.

This chain links TRBV6-6 with TRBJ1-2, with TRBD1 matching over 7 bases. This CDR3 has 12 residues. Trimming took 7 bases from V and 5 from J; bases not matched to a gene: 4. The germline V gene encodes CDR1 MNHNY and CDR2 SVGAGI (reference sequence). The CDR3 spells CASIDREYGYTF. CDR3 DNA: TGTGCCAGCATCGACAGGGAATATGGCTACACCTTC.

This chain joins TRBV28 and TRBJ1-1; TRBD1 aligns across 7 bases. V dropped 5 bases and J dropped 14; count of bases not matched to a gene: 14. Germline CDR1 MDHEN, CDR2 SYDVKM. The CDR3 sequence is 13 residues long. DNA of the CDR3: TGTGCCAGCAGTCCCTACCGGGACAGACTTTCGTTCTTT. As protein: CASSPYRDRLSFF.

The gene calls are TRBV12-5 and TRBJ1-2, with 8 bases aligning to TRBD1. Germline CDR1 is LGHNT and CDR2 is FRNRAP. The length of the CDR3 is 13 residues. J was trimmed by 8 bases and V by 6 bases; bases with no gene match: 8. CDR3 sequence (DNA): TGTGCTAGTGGCCACGGACAGGGTGGCGGCTACACCTTC. Amino acids: CASGHGQGGGYTF.

This clone was detected only once. The chain couples TRBV7-9 to TRBJ2-7; no reliable D call. Germline lookup yields CDR1 SEHNR and CDR2 FQNEAQ (reference sequence). CDR3 length equals 12 residues. V lost 3 bases and J 0 bases, leaving 3 bases between the germline ends. The CDR3 nucleotides read TGTGCCAGCAGCTTTGTCTCCTACGAGCAGTACTTC. It codes for CASSFVSYEQYF. Using reference TRBV7-9 and TRBJ2-7 for the parts outside the CDR3, the full variable domain is DTGVSQNPRHKITKRGQNVTFRCDPISEHNRLYWYRQTLGQGPEFLTYFQNEAQLEKSRLLSDRFSAERPKGSFSTLEIQRTEQGDSAMYLCASSFVSYEQYFGPGTRLTVT.

Here the CDR3 reads CASSPQTSRTEAFF. CDR3 DNA: TGTGCCAGTAGTCCCCAGACCTCAAGGACTGAAGCTTTCTTT. The chain combines TRBV19 with TRBJ1-1; D not resolved. CDR3 length: 14 amino acids. The V gene's germline CDR1 is LNHDA and CDR2 SQIVND (reference sequence). Trimming removed 5 bases from V and 5 bases from J, with 15 bases in between.

This sequence joins TRBV5-1 and TRBJ2-3; D may match TRBD1 or TRBD2 (6 bases each). Germline CDR1 is SGHRS and CDR2 is YFSETQ. The CDR3 is made up of 14 amino acids. V was pared by 0 bases and J by 14 bases, with 19 bases between. The CDR3 here is CASSLEGTPGVGYF. CDR3 nucleotide sequence: TGCGCCAGCAGCTTGGAAGGGACTCCAGGGGTGGGGTATTTT.

The V and J genes are TRBV4-1 and TRBJ2-1; possible D gene TRBD1, 5 bases. The length of the CDR3 is 14 residues. V lost 2 bases and J lost 5, with 10 bases in between. CDR1 and CDR2 (germline): MGHRA, YSYEKL. This CDR3 is CASSQIDRDNEQFF. CDR3 bases: TGCGCCAGCAGCCAAATAGACAGAGACAATGAGCAGTTCTTC.

This clone was picked up a small number of times. The chain joins TRBV19 to TRBJ1-5; TRBD1 aligns across 7 bases. The J segment lost 4 bases and the V segment lost 4 bases, leaving 4 bases of the junction unmatched. Germline CDR1 is LNHDA and CDR2 is SQIVND (reference sequence). The CDR3 is 14 amino acids. CDR3 loop: CASSRGTENQPQHF. CDR3 sequence (DNA): TGTGCCAGTAGTAGGGGGACAGAGAATCAGCCCCAGCATTTT.

V and J are TRBV7-2 and TRBJ2-3; D call uncertain. The CDR3 consists of 15 residues. Trimming took off 1 base at V and 2 bases at J, with 10 bases between the two ends. Germline loops: CDR1 SGHTA, CDR2 FQGNSA. CDR3 protein: CASSLGSTITDTQYF. The CDR3 DNA sequence: TGTGCCAGCAGCTTAGGCAGCACTATCACAGATACGCAGTATTTT. The variable domain in full, completed from reference TRBV7-2 and TRBJ2-3, reads GAGVSQSPSNKVTEKGKDVELRCDPISGHTALYWYRQSLGQGLEFLIYFQGNSAPDKSGLPSDRFSAERTGGSVSTLTIQRTQQEDSAVYLCASSLGSTITDTQYFGPGTRLTVL.

V gene TRBV7-2 combines with J gene TRBJ1-2; D call uncertain. Germline-derived CDR1 and CDR2 are SGHTA and FQGNSA. The ends were cut back, 1 base at V and 3 bases at J, with 12 bases in the middle. This CDR3 region has 15 residues. This CDR3 is CASSLEGIGYYGYTF. The CDR3 DNA reads TGTGCCAGCAGCTTAGAAGGAATAGGTTACTATGGCTACACCTTC.